This paragraph reports one T cell receptor (beta chain). The data were obtained in a study of blood T cell repertoires in COVID-19. Study-wide context: Specimens from acute and convalescent COVID-19 originated in the United States, Italy and Spain.

V lost 10 bases to trimming and J lost 7 bases, with 23 bases between them. Germline V gives CDR1 LNHDA, CDR2 SQIVND (reference sequence). This CDR3 has 15 residues. The repertoire was sequenced with immunoSEQ multiplex PCR; TCRdb's copy has only in-frame clones and lacks some. The data contain just over 70,000 clones, approximately 80% of them singletons. The sequence came from a man in his 70s who had recovered from COVID-19. V usage is TRBV19 and J usage is TRBJ2-1; D perhaps matches TRBD1 (6 bases). Material for sequencing was peripheral blood. CDR3 DNA sequence: TGTGCCACCAGGGATAGGCACAGGGCTGGGAATGAGCAGTTCTTC. Protein product: CATRDRHRAGNEQFF.